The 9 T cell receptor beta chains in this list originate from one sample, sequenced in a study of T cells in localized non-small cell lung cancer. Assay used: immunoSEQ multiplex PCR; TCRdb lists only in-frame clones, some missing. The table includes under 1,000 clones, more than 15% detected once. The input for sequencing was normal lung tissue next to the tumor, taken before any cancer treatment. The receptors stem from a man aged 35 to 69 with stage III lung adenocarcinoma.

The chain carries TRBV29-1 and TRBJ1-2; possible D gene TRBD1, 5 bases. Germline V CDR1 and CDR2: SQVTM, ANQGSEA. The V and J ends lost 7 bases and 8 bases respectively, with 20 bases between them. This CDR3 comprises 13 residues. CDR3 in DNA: TGCAGCGCCTCCGACGGGGCAACCGGCGGCTACACCTTC. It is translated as CSASDGATGGYTF.

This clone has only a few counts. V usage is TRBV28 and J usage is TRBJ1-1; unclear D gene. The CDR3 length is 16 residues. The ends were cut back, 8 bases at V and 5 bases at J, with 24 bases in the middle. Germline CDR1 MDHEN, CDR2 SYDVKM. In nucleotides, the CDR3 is TGTGCCAGCGGAACGGTGGACTCCCCGCCTGGGACTGAAGCTTTCTTT. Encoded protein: CASGTVDSPPGTEAFF. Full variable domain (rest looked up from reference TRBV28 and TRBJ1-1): DVKVTQSSRYLVKRTGEKVFLECVQDMDHENMFWYRQDPGLGLRLIYFSYDVKMKEKGDIPEGYSVSREKKERFSLILESASTNQTSMYLCASGTVDSPPGTEAFFGQGTRLTVV.

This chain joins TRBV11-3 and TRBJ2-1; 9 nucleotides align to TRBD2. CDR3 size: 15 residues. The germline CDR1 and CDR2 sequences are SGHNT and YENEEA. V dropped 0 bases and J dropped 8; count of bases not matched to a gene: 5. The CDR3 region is CASSLDGGGADEQFF. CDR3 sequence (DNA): TGTGCCAGCAGCTTAGACGGCGGGGGGGCTGATGAGCAGTTCTTC.

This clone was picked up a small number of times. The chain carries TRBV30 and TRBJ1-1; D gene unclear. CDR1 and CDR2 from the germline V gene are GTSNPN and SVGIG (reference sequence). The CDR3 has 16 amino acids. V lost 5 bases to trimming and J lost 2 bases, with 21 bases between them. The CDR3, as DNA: TGTGCCTGGCTCGCCGGGCCCCAAGAACCAAACACTGAAGCTTTCTTT. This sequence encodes CAWLAGPQEPNTEAFF. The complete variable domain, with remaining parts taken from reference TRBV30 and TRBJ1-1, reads SQTIHQWPATLVQPVGSPLSLECTVEGTSNPNLYWYRQAAGRGLQLLFYSVGIGQISSEVPQNLSASRPQDRQFILSSKKLLLSDSGFYLCAWLAGPQEPNTEAFFGQGTRLTVV.

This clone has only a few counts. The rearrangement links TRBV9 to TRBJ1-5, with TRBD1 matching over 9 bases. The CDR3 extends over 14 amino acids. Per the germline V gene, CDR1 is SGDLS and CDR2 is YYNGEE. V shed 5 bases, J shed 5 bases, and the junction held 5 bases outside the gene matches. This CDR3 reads CASSEDRGHQPQHF. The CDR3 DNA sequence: TGTGCCAGCAGTGAGGACAGGGGCCATCAGCCCCAGCATTTT.

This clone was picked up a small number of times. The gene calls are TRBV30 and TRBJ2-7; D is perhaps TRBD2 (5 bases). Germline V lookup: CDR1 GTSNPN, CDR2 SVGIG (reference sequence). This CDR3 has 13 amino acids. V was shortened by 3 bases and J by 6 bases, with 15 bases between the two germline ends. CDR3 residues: CAWSREGPGEQYF. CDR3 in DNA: TGTGCCTGGAGCCGTGAGGGTCCGGGCGAGCAGTACTTC.

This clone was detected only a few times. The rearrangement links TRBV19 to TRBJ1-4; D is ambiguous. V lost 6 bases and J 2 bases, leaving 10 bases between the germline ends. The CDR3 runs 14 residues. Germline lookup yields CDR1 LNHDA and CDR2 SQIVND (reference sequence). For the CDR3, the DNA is TGTGCCAGTAGGCAAAGGCAGACTAATGAAAAACTGTTTTTT. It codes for CASRQRQTNEKLFF.

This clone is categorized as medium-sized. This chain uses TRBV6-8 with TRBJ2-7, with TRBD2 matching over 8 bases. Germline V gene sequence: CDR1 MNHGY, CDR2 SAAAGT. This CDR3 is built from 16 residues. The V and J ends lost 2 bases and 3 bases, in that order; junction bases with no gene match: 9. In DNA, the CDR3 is TGTGCCAGCAGTTACCTACAGGGACTAGTGGTCTACGAGCAGTACTTC. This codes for CASSYLQGLVVYEQYF.

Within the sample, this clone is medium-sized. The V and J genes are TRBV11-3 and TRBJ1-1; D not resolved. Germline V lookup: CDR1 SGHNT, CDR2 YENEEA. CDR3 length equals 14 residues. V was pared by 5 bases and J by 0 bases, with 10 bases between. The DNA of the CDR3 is TGTGCCAGCAGCGCCTACAGCATGAACACTGAAGCTTTCTTT. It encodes CASSAYSMNTEAFF.